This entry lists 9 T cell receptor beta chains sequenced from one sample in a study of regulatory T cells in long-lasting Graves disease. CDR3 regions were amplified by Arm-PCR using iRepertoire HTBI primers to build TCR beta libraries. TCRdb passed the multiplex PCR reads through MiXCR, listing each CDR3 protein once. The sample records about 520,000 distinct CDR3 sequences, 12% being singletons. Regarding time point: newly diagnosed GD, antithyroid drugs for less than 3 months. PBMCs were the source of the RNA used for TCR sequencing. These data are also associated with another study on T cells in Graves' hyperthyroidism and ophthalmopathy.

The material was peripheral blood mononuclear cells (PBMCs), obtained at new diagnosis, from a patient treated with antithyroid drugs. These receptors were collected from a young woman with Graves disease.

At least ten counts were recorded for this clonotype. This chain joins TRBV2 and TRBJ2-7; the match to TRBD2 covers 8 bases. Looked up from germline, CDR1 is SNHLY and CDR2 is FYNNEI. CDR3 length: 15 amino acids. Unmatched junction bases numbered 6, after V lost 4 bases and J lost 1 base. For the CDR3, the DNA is TGTGCCAGCAGTGCGGGACTAGTTTCATCCTACGAGCAGTACTTC. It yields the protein CASSAGLVSSYEQYF. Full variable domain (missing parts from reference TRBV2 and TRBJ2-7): EPEVTQTPSHQVTQMGQEVILRCVPISNHLYFYWYRQILGQKVEFLVSFYNNEISEKSEIFDDQFSVERPDGSNFTLKIRSTKLEDSAMYFCASSAGLVSSYEQYFGPGTRLTVT.

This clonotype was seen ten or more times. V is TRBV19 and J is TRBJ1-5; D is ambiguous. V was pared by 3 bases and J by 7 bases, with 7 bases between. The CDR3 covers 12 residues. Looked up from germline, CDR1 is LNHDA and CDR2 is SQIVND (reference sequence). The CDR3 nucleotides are TGTGCCAGTAGTATGTCCAGGCAGCCCCAGCATTTT. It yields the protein CASSMSRQPQHF.

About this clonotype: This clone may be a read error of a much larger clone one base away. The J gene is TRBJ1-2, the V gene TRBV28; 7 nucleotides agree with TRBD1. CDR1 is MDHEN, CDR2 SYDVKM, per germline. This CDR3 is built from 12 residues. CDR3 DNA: TGTGCCAGCACGGGGACAGATTATGGCTGCACCTTC. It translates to CASTGTDYGCTF.

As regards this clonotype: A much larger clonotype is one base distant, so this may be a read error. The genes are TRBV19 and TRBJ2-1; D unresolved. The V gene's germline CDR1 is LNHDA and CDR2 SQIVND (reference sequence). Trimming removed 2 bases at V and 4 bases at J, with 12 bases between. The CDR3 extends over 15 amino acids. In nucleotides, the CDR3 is TGTGCCAGTAGTATAACTGGCGGAGTATACAATGAGCAGTTCTTC. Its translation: CASSITGGVYNEQFF.

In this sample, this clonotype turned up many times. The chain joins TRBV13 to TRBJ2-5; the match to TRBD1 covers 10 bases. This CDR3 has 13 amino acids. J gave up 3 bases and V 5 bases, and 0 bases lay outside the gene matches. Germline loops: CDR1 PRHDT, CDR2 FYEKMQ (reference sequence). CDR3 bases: TGTGCCAGCAGCGGACAGGGGGAAGAGACCCAGTACTTC. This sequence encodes CASSGQGEETQYF.

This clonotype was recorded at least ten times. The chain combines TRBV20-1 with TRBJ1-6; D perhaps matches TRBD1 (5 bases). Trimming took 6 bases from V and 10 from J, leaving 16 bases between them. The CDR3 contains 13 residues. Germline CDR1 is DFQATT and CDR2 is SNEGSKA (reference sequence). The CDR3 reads CSAMAEGRSPLHF. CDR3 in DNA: TGCAGTGCCATGGCGGAGGGACGATCACCCCTCCACTTT.

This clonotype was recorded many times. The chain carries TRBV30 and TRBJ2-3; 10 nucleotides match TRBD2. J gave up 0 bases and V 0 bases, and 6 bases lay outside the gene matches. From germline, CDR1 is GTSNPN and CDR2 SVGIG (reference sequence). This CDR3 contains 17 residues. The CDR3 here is CAWSVSRTSGSTDTQYF. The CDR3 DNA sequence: TGTGCCTGGAGTGTTTCCCGGACTAGCGGTAGCACAGATACGCAGTATTTT.

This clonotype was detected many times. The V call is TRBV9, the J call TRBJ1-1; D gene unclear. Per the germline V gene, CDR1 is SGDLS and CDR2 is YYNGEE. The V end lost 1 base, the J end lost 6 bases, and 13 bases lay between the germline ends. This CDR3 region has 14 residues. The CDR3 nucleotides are TGTGCCAGCAGCGTACAGCCAGACGAAGCTGAAGCTTTCTTT. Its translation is CASSVQPDEAEAFF.

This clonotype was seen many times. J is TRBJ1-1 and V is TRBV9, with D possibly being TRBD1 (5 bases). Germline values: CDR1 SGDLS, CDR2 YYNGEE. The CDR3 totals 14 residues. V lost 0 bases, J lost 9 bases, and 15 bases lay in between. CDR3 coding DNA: TGTGCCAGCAGCGTAGAGGGGCTTGGGGCGCAAGCTTTCTTT. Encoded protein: CASSVEGLGAQAFF.